Sequencing of this T cell receptor (beta chain) was carried out in a study of cytomegalovirus exposure and HLA in healthy donors. Assay: immunoSEQ multiplex PCR; the TCRdb copy retains only in-frame clones and omits some. The table includes about 190,000 clones, 86% detected once. Germline loops: CDR1 KGHSH, CDR2 LQKENI. This CDR3 contains 15 residues. V trimming: 2 bases; J trimming: 8 bases; junction bases outside the gene matches: 7. This chain links TRBV18 with TRBJ2-1; 9 bases are shared with TRBD1. The TCR was taken from a woman aged 18-29 years in good health and CMV-seronegative. The sample taken for sequencing was PBMCs. This chain's CDR3 is CASSPGRTGVDEQFF. In DNA, the CDR3 is TGTGCCAGCTCACCAGGTAGGACAGGGGTGGATGAGCAGTTCTTC. Looking up the rest from reference TRBV18 and TRBJ2-1 gives the full variable domain: NAGVMQNPRHLVRRRGQEARLRCSPMKGHSHVYWYRQLPEEGLKFMVYLQKENIIDESGMPKERFSAEFPKEGPSILRIQQVVRGDSAAYFCASSPGRTGVDEQFFGPGTRLTVL.